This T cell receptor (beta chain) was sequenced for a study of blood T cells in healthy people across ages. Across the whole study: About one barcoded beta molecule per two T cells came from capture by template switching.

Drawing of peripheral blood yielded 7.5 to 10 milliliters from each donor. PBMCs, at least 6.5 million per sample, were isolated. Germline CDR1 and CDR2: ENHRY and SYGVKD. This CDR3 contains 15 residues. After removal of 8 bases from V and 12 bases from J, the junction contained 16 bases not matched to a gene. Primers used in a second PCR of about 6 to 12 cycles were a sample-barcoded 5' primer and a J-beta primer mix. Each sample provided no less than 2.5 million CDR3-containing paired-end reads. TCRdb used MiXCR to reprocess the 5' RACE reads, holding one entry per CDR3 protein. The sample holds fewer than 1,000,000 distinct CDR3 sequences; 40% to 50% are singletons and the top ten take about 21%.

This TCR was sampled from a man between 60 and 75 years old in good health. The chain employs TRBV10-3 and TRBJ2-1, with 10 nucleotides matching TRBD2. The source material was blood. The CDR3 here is CAIFPGGTSARGQFF. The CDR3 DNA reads TGTGCCATCTTCCCCGGCGGGACTAGCGCGAGGGGGCAGTTCTTC.